These T cell receptor beta chains were read from a single sample in a study of post-analysis software for immune sequencing data. Each CDR3 protein gets one entry after TCRdb re-called the PCR reads with MiXCR. This table holds more than 500,000 distinct CDR3 sequences, around a third found once. Sample: blood. The receptors stem from a girl aged 2-17 years with multiple sclerosis. Each CDR3 is given with its conserved first and last residue. The D gene is left open where the match is weak. Not every row has a clone size; where given, it reads once, few, many or a size class.

>NA|NA|TRBV29-1|TRBJ1-2
CSASGSTGYTF
TGCAGCGCCTCCGGGTCGACGGGCTACACCTTC
>NA|NA|TRBV20-1|TRBJ1-2
CSAYSRQTYYGYTF
TGCAGTGCGTACTCCCGCCAGACTTACTATGGCTACACCTTC
>NA|few|TRBV6-1|TRBJ2-5
CASSEAGVETQYF
TGTGCCAGCAGTGAAGCAGGGGTGGAGACCCAGTACTTC
>NA|NA|TRBV20-1|TRBJ1-5
CSASGLGQSNQPQHF
TGCAGTGCTAGTGGCCTTGGCCAAAGCAATCAGCCCCAGCATTTT
>TRBD2|few|TRBV29-1|TRBJ2-3
CTVGTSGGGTDTQYF
TGCACCGTTGGGACTAGCGGGGGGGGCACAGATACGCAGTATTTT
>TRBD2|NA|TRBV5-4|TRBJ2-7
CASSFPSGGAWEQYF
TGTGCCAGCAGCTTCCCCTCCGGGGGGGCATGGGAGCAGTACTTC
>TRBD2|few|TRBV25-1|TRBJ2-3
CASSELTSGGSTDTQYF
TGTGCCAGCAGTGAATTGACTAGCGGGGGCAGCACAGATACGCAGTATTTT
>NA|NA|TRBV7-6|TRBJ2-6
CASSFRLRGRWGANVLTF
TGTGCCAGCAGCTTTCGCCTTCGGGGGCGGTGGGGGGCCAACGTCCTGACTTTC
>TRBD1|NA|TRBV7-9|TRBJ1-5
CASSSPTGSNQPQHF
TGTGCCAGCAGCTCGCCGACAGGGAGTAATCAGCCCCAGCATTTT
>NA|NA|TRBV5-6|TRBJ2-5
CASSAPLWEAQYF
TGTGCCAGCAGCGCGCCATTGTGGGAGGCCCAGTACTTC
>TRBD1|NA|TRBV20-1|TRBJ2-1
CSARDSTGQAYNEQFF
TGCAGTGCTAGAGACAGCACGGGACAGGCCTACAATGAGCAGTTCTTC
>NA|NA|TRBV5-1|TRBJ2-7
CASSPEGQHYEQYF
TGCGCCAGCAGCCCGGAAGGACAGCATTACGAGCAGTACTTC
>TRBD2|NA|TRBV7-9|TRBJ2-1
CASSPRGGEQFF
TGTGCCAGCAGCCCACGGGGGGGGGAGCAGTTCTTC
>NA|NA|TRBV11-2|TRBJ2-3
CASVPYYEDTQYF
TGTGCCAGCGTACCGTATTACGAAGATACGCAGTATTTT
>NA|NA|TRBV7-9|TRBJ1-1
CASSPSTVGENTEAFF
TGTGCCAGCAGCCCTTCGACAGTGGGAGAGAACACTGAAGCTTTCTTT